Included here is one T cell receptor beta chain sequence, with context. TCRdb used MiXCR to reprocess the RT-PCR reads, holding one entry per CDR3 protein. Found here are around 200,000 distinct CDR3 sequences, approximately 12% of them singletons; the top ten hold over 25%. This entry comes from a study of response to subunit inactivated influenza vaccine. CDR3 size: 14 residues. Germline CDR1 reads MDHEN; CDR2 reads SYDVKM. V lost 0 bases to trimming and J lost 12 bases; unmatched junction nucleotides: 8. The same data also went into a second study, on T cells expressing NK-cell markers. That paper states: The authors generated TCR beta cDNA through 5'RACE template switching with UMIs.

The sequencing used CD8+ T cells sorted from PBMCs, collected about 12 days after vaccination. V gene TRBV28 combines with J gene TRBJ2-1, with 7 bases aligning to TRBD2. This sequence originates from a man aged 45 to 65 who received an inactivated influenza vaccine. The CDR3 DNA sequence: TGTGCCAGCAGTTTATGGGGGGGGTGGGGGTGGCAGTTCTTC. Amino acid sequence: CASSLWGGWGWQFF.